This T cell receptor (beta chain) was sequenced during a study of blood T cell repertoires in COVID-19. For the study at large: Collection of acute and convalescent COVID-19 samples took place in the United States, Italy and Spain. Sources were T cells, B-cell-depleted T cells, or PBMCs; the material itself was cDNA or gDNA.

Generated by immunoSEQ multiplex PCR, the TCRdb table keeps only in-frame clones and is missing some. The repertoire holds fewer than 250,000 clones, with roughly 85% as singletons. Germline lookup yields CDR1 SGHNT and CDR2 YENEEA. The CDR3 consists of 16 residues. Germline trimming cut 2 bases from V and 6 bases from J; bases unmatched to any gene: 5. The study recruited people aged roughly 18 to 95 years across about 25 US areas. Participant-reported clinical history was the basis for cohort assignment. The clonotype originates from a woman between 45 and 60 years old with acute COVID-19. The rearrangement joins TRBV11-3 to TRBJ2-1; 12 nucleotides agree with TRBD2. Sequences were obtained from PBMCs or T cells enriched from blood (not recorded which). DNA for the CDR3: TGTGCCAGCAGCTTATACCTAGCGGGGGGGACCAATGAGCAGTTCTTC. This gives the protein CASSLYLAGGTNEQFF.